This TCR beta chain originates from a study of blood T cell repertoires in COVID-19. Background on the study: COVID-19 samples collected from the United States, Italy and Spain covered acute and convalescent phases. In each case, the material was cDNA or gDNA derived from T cells, B-cell-depleted T cells, or PBMCs.

The CDR3 covers 16 residues. Trimming left V 1 base short and J 8 bases short, with 20 bases between. CDR1 is LNHDA, CDR2 SQIVND, per germline (reference sequence). Per the authors' pipeline: Cell counts per sample came from amplifying reference gene primers. This table comes from immunoSEQ multiplex PCR, and its TCRdb copy is limited to in-frame clones, with some not included. That table furnishes V, J and clone size, whereas the DNA furnished D and trimming. Found here are about 39,000 clones, roughly 85% of them singletons; the top ten hold about 4%. This clone has only one observation. Sequenced input: peripheral blood. The rearrangement links TRBV19 to TRBJ1-2; no clear D. This clonotype originated in a man aged 55 to 70 with acute or convalescent COVID-19. The CDR3 reads CASSIAPAKEARGYTF. DNA of the CDR3: TGTGCCAGTAGTATAGCCCCGGCCAAGGAGGCGCGAGGCTACACCTTC.